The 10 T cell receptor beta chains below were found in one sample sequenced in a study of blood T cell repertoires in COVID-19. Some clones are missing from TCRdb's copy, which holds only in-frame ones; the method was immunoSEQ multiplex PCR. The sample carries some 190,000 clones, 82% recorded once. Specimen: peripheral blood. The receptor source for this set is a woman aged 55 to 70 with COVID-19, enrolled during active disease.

CDR3 sequence: CASSPTSGRLREQFF. The DNA of the CDR3 is TGTGCCAGCAGTCCGACTAGCGGGAGATTACGGGAGCAGTTCTTC. The V call is TRBV28, the J call TRBJ2-1; 12 bases are shared with TRBD2. The CDR3 consists of 15 residues. After removal of 5 bases from V and 10 bases from J, the junction contained 9 bases not matched to a gene. CDR1 is MDHEN, CDR2 SYDVKM, per germline. Complete variable domain (other parts from reference TRBV28 and TRBJ2-1): DVKVTQSSRYLVKRTGEKVFLECVQDMDHENMFWYRQDPGLGLRLIYFSYDVKMKEKGDIPEGYSVSREKKERFSLILESASTNQTSMYLCASSPTSGRLREQFFGPGTRLTVL.

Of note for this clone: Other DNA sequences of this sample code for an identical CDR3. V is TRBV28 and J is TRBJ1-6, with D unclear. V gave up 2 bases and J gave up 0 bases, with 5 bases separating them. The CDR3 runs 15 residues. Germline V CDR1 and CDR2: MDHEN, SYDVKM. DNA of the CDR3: TGTGCCAGCAGTTTAGGGAGCTCCTATAATTCACCCCTCCACTTT. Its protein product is CASSLGSSYNSPLHF.

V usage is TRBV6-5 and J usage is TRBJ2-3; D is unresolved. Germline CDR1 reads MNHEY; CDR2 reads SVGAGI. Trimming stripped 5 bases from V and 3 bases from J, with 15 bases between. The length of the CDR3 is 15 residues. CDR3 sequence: CASSPSLLRTDTQYF. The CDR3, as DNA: TGTGCCAGCAGTCCTTCTTTATTGCGGACAGATACGCAGTATTTT.

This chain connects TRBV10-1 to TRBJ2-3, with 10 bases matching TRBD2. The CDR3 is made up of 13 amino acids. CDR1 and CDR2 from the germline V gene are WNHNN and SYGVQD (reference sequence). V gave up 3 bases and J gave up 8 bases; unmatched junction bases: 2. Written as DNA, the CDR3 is TGCGCCAGCAGTGATCGGACTAGCGGTACGCAGTATTTT. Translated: CASSDRTSGTQYF.

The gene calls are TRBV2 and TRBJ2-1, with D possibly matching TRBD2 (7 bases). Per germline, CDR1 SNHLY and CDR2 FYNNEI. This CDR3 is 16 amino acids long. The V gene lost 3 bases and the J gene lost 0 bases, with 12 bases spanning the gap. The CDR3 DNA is TGTGCCAGCAGTGACCAGAGGGGGGGCTCCTACAATGAGCAGTTCTTC. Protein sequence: CASSDQRGGSYNEQFF.

The CDR3 region is CASNRANTEAFF. The CDR3 DNA sequence: TGTGCCAGCAACAGGGCGAACACTGAAGCTTTCTTT. V and J are TRBV2 and TRBJ1-1, with D possibly TRBD1 on 6 matching bases. Germline CDR1 SNHLY, CDR2 FYNNEI. V dropped 7 bases and J dropped 1 base, with 7 bases sitting between them. This CDR3 is built from 12 residues.

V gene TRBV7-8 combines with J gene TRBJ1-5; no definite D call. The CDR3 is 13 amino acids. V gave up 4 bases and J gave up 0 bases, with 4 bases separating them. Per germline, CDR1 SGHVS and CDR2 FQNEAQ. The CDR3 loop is CASSSGSNQPQHF. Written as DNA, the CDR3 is TGTGCCAGCAGCTCCGGTAGCAATCAGCCCCAGCATTTT.

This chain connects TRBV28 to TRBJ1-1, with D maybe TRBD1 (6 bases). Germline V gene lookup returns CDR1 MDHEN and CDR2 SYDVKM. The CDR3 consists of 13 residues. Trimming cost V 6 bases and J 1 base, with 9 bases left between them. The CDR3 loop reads CASRKQGNTEAFF. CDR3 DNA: TGTGCCAGCAGAAAACAGGGGAACACTGAAGCTTTCTTT.

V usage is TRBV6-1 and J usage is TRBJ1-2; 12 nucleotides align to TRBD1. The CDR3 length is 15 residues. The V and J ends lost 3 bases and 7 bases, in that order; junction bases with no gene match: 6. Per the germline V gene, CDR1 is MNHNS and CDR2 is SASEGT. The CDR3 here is CASSERDRGLSGYTF. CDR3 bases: TGTGCCAGCAGTGAGCGGGACAGGGGGCTTAGTGGCTACACCTTC.

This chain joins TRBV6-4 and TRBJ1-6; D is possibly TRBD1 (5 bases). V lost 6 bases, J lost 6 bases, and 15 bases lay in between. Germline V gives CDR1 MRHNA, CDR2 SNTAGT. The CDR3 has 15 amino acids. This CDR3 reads CASSAFGGVNSPLHF. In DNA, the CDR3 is TGTGCCAGCAGCGCTTTTGGGGGGGTTAATTCACCCCTCCACTTT.